Listed below are T cell receptor beta chains from one sample, sequenced in a study of blood T cell repertoires in COVID-19. Profiling relied on immunoSEQ multiplex PCR, and the TCRdb table lists in-frame clones only, not all of them. The repertoire includes 100,000 to 150,000 clones, approximately 90% of them detected once, and about 7.7% sits in the top ten. The sample consisted of peripheral blood. These receptors originate from a human donor in a cohort sampled during active COVID-19. CDR3s include the opening cysteine and the closing phenylalanine or tryptophan. The order of the fields is V gene, J gene, clone size, D gene, CDR3 protein, CDR3 DNA. A D gene is named only where the DNA matches it firmly. Size tells how often a clone was seen (once, few, many) or the class of an expanded clone, and some rows leave it out.

TRBV27	TRBJ2-1	once	NA	CASSPQADNNEQFF	TGTGCCAGCAGTCCCCAAGCAGACAACAATGAGCAGTTCTTC
TRBV12-5	TRBJ1-1	NA	TRBD1	CASGLNTGENTEAFF	TGTGCTAGTGGTTTGAATACAGGGGAGAACACTGAAGCTTTCTTT
TRBV19	TRBJ1-6	once	NA	CASSIQMGRIDSPLHF	TGTGCCAGTAGTATACAAATGGGGCGCATAGATTCACCCCTCCACTTT
TRBV10-2	TRBJ1-5	NA	NA	CASSGMAANQPQHF	TGCGCCAGCAGTGGTATGGCAGCGAATCAGCCCCAGCATTTT
TRBV14	TRBJ1-6	NA	TRBD1	CASSSRFRQGASPLHF	TGTGCCAGCAGCTCCCGCTTTCGTCAGGGGGCTTCACCCCTCCACTTT
TRBV7-8	TRBJ2-1	NA	NA	CASSFRGDAYNEQFF	TGTGCCAGCAGCTTTAGGGGTGACGCCTACAATGAGCAGTTCTTC
TRBV7-9	TRBJ2-7	NA	TRBD2	CASSLGGTTYEQYF	TGTGCCAGCAGCTTAGGCGGGACTACCTACGAGCAGTACTTC
TRBV4-1	TRBJ2-7	NA	NA	CASSLLSKGDEQYF	TGCGCCAGCAGCCTCTTATCTAAGGGGGACGAGCAGTACTTC
TRBV24-1	TRBJ2-5	NA	TRBD1	CATSDFHRDSTQETQYF	TGTGCCACCAGTGATTTCCACCGGGACAGTACTCAAGAGACCCAGTACTTC
TRBV6-5	TRBJ2-7	few	TRBD2	CASNRAGYSSYEQYF	TGTGCCAGCAACCGAGCGGGGTACTCGTCCTACGAGCAGTACTTC
TRBV28	TRBJ2-7	NA	TRBD1	CASSLLQGSQYF	TGTGCCAGCAGTTTACTACAGGGGTCGCAGTACTTC
TRBV7-2	TRBJ2-2	NA	NA	CASSVGAANTGELFF	TGTGCCAGCAGCGTGGGGGCAGCGAACACCGGGGAGCTGTTTTTT
TRBV19	TRBJ1-1	NA	NA	CASSPSGAGNPEAFF	TGTGCCAGTAGTCCCTCCGGGGCGGGAAACCCTGAAGCTTTCTTT
TRBV14	TRBJ1-3	NA	TRBD1	CASRDSGTGPGNTIYF	TGTGCCAGCAGAGACTCCGGGACAGGCCCTGGAAACACCATATATTTT
TRBV9	TRBJ1-4	NA	TRBD1	CASSVGLTGVANEKLFF	TGTGCCAGCAGCGTAGGATTAACAGGGGTGGCTAATGAAAAACTGTTTTTT
TRBV6-5	TRBJ2-7	NA	TRBD1	CASSWDREMVYEQYF	TGTGCCAGCAGTTGGGACAGGGAGATGGTCTACGAGCAGTACTTC
TRBV5-6	TRBJ1-1	NA	NA	CASSLVPRVNTEAFF	TGTGCCAGCAGCTTGGTCCCGCGGGTGAACACTGAAGCTTTCTTT
TRBV5-1	TRBJ2-2	NA	NA	CASSLAARDTGELFF	TGCGCCAGCAGCTTGGCGGCCAGGGACACCGGGGAGCTGTTTTTT
TRBV27	TRBJ1-4	NA	TRBD1	CASSARQGIGEKLFF	TGTGCCAGCAGTGCCAGACAGGGAATAGGTGAAAAACTGTTTTTT
TRBV7-9	TRBJ2-2	NA	NA	CASSLEAGVHKNTGELFF	TGTGCCAGCAGCTTAGAGGCAGGGGTGCACAAAAACACCGGGGAGCTGTTTTTT
TRBV30	TRBJ1-5	NA	NA	CAWSWPGSNQPQHF	TGTGCCTGGAGTTGGCCAGGGAGCAATCAGCCCCAGCATTTT
TRBV27	TRBJ2-2	NA	NA	CASSSIMRTGELFF	TGTGCCAGCAGTTCAATAATGAGAACCGGGGAGCTGTTTTTT
TRBV29-1	TRBJ2-3	NA	TRBD1	CSVEDRQGASTDTQYF	TGCAGCGTTGAAGATAGACAGGGGGCTAGCACAGATACGCAGTATTTT
TRBV24-1	TRBJ1-5	few	NA	CATSDSRQPNQPQHF	TGTGCCACCAGTGATTCGAGACAGCCGAATCAGCCCCAGCATTTT
TRBV5-1	TRBJ2-1	NA	TRBD2	CASSLSLAGVVNEQFF	TGCGCCAGCAGCTTGTCTCTAGCGGGAGTAGTTAATGAGCAGTTCTTC
TRBV11-2	TRBJ1-1	few	TRBD1	CASSLVGQGDTEAFF	TGTGCCAGCAGCTTAGTTGGACAGGGGGACACTGAAGCTTTCTTT
TRBV10-1	TRBJ1-1	NA	NA	CASSEITPRKETEAFF	TGCGCCAGCAGTGAGATTACGCCTAGAAAGGAAACTGAAGCTTTCTTT
TRBV6-5	TRBJ2-7	NA	NA	CAATGISHYEQYF	TGTGCCGCCACGGGGATTTCGCATTACGAGCAGTACTTC
TRBV5-8	TRBJ2-3	NA	TRBD1	CASSFPQGTDTQYF	TGTGCCAGCAGCTTCCCACAGGGGACAGATACGCAGTATTTT
TRBV6-1	TRBJ2-6	NA	NA	CASSEAPVGAGSGANVLTF	TGTGCCAGCAGTGAAGCGCCCGTGGGGGCCGGCTCTGGGGCCAACGTCCTGACTTTC
TRBV6-5	TRBJ1-2	NA	NA	CASSSDTRVGYTF	TGTGCCAGCAGTTCTGATACCAGGGTTGGCTACACCTTC
TRBV4-2	TRBJ2-3	NA	TRBD2	CASSQGTSGSVTDTQYF	TGTGCCAGCAGCCAAGGGACTAGCGGGAGTGTTACAGATACGCAGTATTTT
TRBV6-1	TRBJ2-5	NA	NA	CASSENPGRGQETQYF	TGTGCCAGCAGTGAAAATCCGGGCCGGGGTCAGGAGACCCAGTACTTC
TRBV5-1	TRBJ2-7	NA	NA	CASSVFEGAEQYF	TGCGCCAGCAGCGTTTTTGAGGGTGCCGAGCAGTACTTC
TRBV28	TRBJ2-7	NA	NA	CASSLKGTAPLYEQYF	TGTGCCAGCAGTTTGAAAGGGACTGCGCCTCTCTACGAGCAGTACTTC
TRBV12-5	TRBJ2-5	NA	TRBD1	CASGSGQGGETQYF	TGTGCTAGTGGTTCTGGACAGGGGGGGGAGACCCAGTACTTC
TRBV24-1	TRBJ2-1	NA	TRBD1	CATSDSDRGSYNEQFF	TGTGCCACCAGTGACTCAGACAGGGGCTCCTACAATGAGCAGTTCTTC
TRBV3-1/TRBV3-2	TRBJ2-7	NA	TRBD2	CASSLTSGGRYEQYF	TGTGCCAGCAGCCTTACTAGCGGGGGGCGCTACGAGCAGTACTTC
TRBV21-1	TRBJ2-7	NA	NA	CASISLRQGWNEQYF	TGTGCCAGCATCTCCCTTCGACAGGGGTGGAACGAGCAGTACTTC
TRBV7-2	TRBJ2-1	few	NA	CASSGQLTNEQFF	TGTGCCAGCAGTGGACAGTTGACGAATGAGCAGTTCTTC
TRBV5-1	TRBJ2-3	once	NA	CASKQEGDTQYF	TGCGCCAGCAAACAGGAGGGAGATACGCAGTATTTT